This T cell receptor (beta chain) was recorded in a study of neurological immune-mediated disorders. This clonotype was seen many times. The target antigen is unknown. Unsorted libraries were prepared from 2 million PBMCs that had been stored at -80 C. The cDNA was synthesized by 5'RACE incorporating 10-nucleotide random UMIs. TCRdb re-called the 5' RACE reads with MiXCR, one entry per CDR3 protein. Of tens of thousands of distinct CDR3 sequences in the sample, 4.5% were seen once. Unmatched junction bases numbered 6, after V lost 6 bases and J lost 5 bases. Per germline, CDR1 MNHNS and CDR2 SASEGT. There are 15 residues in the CDR3. Findings and caveats of the study: Private repertoires in all groups were suggested, as expanded clones shared no CDR3 amino acid sequences across subjects.

The rearrangement joins TRBV6-1 to TRBJ2-1, with 11 nucleotides matching TRBD2. The TCR was taken from a man aged 30-40 years with multiple sclerosis. Specimen: PBMCs. The CDR3: CASSFGTSGDNEQFF. For the CDR3, the DNA is TGTGCCAGCAGCTTCGGGACTAGCGGTGACAATGAGCAGTTCTTC.